This T cell receptor beta chain emerged from a study of blood T cell repertoires in COVID-19. Study-level background: COVID-19 samples, acute and convalescent, were from the United States, Italy and Spain. Nucleic acid was either cDNA or gDNA, and it came from T cells, B-cell-depleted T cells, or PBMCs.

Germline assignment: CDR1 SGHTA and CDR2 FQGTGA. V was clipped by 0 bases and J by 6 bases; unmatched bases: 5. CDR3 size: 16 residues. Original processing methods: Nucleated cell counts were estimated from reference gene primer amplification. The repertoire was sequenced with immunoSEQ multiplex PCR; TCRdb's copy has only in-frame clones and lacks some. That table furnishes V, J and clone size, whereas the DNA furnished D and trimming. The table lists around 21,000 clones, more than 65% of them singletons. Material for sequencing was peripheral blood. The clonotype originates from a man older than 75 with acute or convalescent COVID-19. The chain uses TRBV7-3 and TRBJ2-1; TRBD2 matches at 10 bases. As DNA, the CDR3 is TGTGCCAGCAGCTTAACCGGGCCTAGCGGGGGCAATGAGCAGTTCTTC. As protein: CASSLTGPSGGNEQFF.